The 14 T cell receptor beta chains given below trace back to one sample, sequenced in a study of Graves' ophthalmopathy and Graves' hyperthyroidism. CDR3 regions of TCR beta were amplified from RNA transcripts. The library came from an HTBI-primed first-round RT-PCR and a second-round multiplex PCR. From the multiplex PCR reads, TCRdb called clonotypes with MiXCR, one entry per CDR3 protein. In the table there are approximately 500,000 distinct CDR3 sequences, around 14% of which are singletons. Sequencing was performed on blood. Receptors were obtained from a woman aged 30 to 39 with Graves' ophthalmopathy.

This clonotype appeared many times. V is TRBV6-5 and J is TRBJ2-4; 10 bases match TRBD1. V gave up 5 bases and J gave up 5 bases; unmatched junction bases: 3. Germline V gives CDR1 MNHEY, CDR2 SVGAGI. The CDR3 is 14 amino acids. This CDR3 is CASSPGTGENIQYF. CDR3 coding DNA: TGTGCCAGCAGTCCCGGGACAGGGGAAAACATTCAGTACTTC.

In its sample, this clonotype was seen many times. The V call is TRBV5-1, the J call TRBJ2-7; D not resolved. CDR1 and CDR2 from the germline V gene are SGHRS and YFSETQ. V lost 0 bases and J lost 5, with 18 bases in between. The CDR3 length is 16 residues. The CDR3 here is CASSLGVLWFQHEQYF. The CDR3, as DNA: TGCGCCAGCAGCTTGGGGGTGCTCTGGTTCCAGCACGAGCAGTACTTC.

This clonotype showed up many times. This chain uses TRBV6-1 with TRBJ1-2, with 7 bases matching TRBD1. From germline, CDR1 is MNHNS and CDR2 SASEGT. The V gene end was trimmed by 8 bases and the J gene end by 4 bases; junction bases not matched to a gene: 7. There are 13 residues in the CDR3. CDR3 sequence reads: CASRKDRTYGYTF. In nucleotides, the CDR3 is TGTGCCAGCCGTAAGGACAGGACCTATGGCTACACCTTC.

This clonotype was seen at least ten times. This sequence joins TRBV12-3 or TRBV12-4 and TRBJ1-2, with 8 bases fitting TRBD1. Trimming cost V 5 bases and J 4 bases; bases outside gene matches: 3. The CDR3 spans 13 residues. The CDR3 DNA reads TGTGCCAGCAGTGCCGGACAGGGCTATGGCTACACCTTC. Translation: CASSAGQGYGYTF.

This clonotype was seen at least ten times. The chain recombines TRBV27 with TRBJ1-3; D unresolved. From germline, CDR1 is MNHEY and CDR2 SMNVEV (reference sequence). The CDR3 extends over 15 amino acids. V was cut by 2 bases and J by 3 bases, with 11 bases left in between. CDR3 residues: CASSLREVDGNTIYF. The CDR3 DNA sequence: TGTGCCAGCAGTTTACGGGAGGTAGATGGAAACACCATATATTTT.

Turning to this clonotype: This may be a read error: a much more frequent sequence differs by one nucleotide. This chain joins TRBV20-1 and TRBJ2-5; D gene uncertain. Per the germline V gene, CDR1 is DFQATT and CDR2 is SNEGSKA (reference sequence). CDR3 size: 13 residues. The chain's CDR3 is CSASGLPQETQDF. In DNA, the CDR3 is TGCAGTGCTAGTGGGTTACCCCAAGAGACCCAGGACTTC.

This clonotype was detected many times. The chain carries TRBV4-2 and TRBJ2-6, with TRBD2 as a possible D gene (5 bases). The CDR3 contains 16 residues. Trimming removed 4 bases from V and 3 bases from J, with 13 bases in between. Germline-derived CDR1 and CDR2 are LGHNA and YNFKEQ. The CDR3 sequence: CASSPQGRDGANVLTF. Here the CDR3 DNA reads TGTGCCAGCAGCCCTCAAGGACGGGATGGGGCCAACGTCCTGACTTTC.

This clonotype was seen many times. V and J are TRBV28 and TRBJ1-5, with 7 positions matching TRBD1. This CDR3 is built from 14 residues. The V gene end was trimmed by 10 bases and the J gene end by 4 bases; junction bases not matched to a gene: 10. Germline CDR1 is MDHEN and CDR2 is SYDVKM. The DNA of the CDR3 is TGTGCCACGCGGACCCAGGGGGAAAATCAGCCCCAGCATTTT. It is translated as CATRTQGENQPQHF.

This clonotype was detected a few times. J is TRBJ2-6 and V is TRBV11-2, with TRBD2 matching over 8 bases. The CDR3 is made up of 19 amino acids. Germline values: CDR1 SGHAT, CDR2 FQNNGV. V trimming: 7 bases; J trimming: 0 bases; junction bases outside the gene matches: 14. The DNA of the CDR3 is TGTGCCAGCACCCCGGGGGGGGGGACCTCCCTCTCTGGGGCCAACGTCCTGACTTTC. Its protein product is CASTPGGGTSLSGANVLTF.

In DNA form, the CDR3 reads TGTGCCATCACCGGGACTAGCGGGGGGCCGAACACCGGGGAGCTGTTTTTT. Its protein is CAITGTSGGPNTGELFF. V and J are TRBV2 and TRBJ2-2, with 15 nucleotides matching TRBD2. The CDR3 spans 17 residues. Germline CDR1 is SNHLY and CDR2 is FYNNEI. V dropped 10 bases and J dropped 0; count of bases not matched to a gene: 6.

This clonotype came up many times. The chain employs TRBV6-1 and TRBJ2-2; 8 bases are shared with TRBD1. Germline CDR1 MNHNS, CDR2 SASEGT. The junction had 7 bases not matched to a gene; V was cut back by 8 bases and J by 5 bases. This CDR3 region has 14 residues. CDR3 residues: CASSGQGGTGELFF. CDR3 coding DNA: TGTGCCAGCTCCGGACAGGGTGGGACCGGGGAGCTGTTTTTT.

This clonotype came up many times. This chain uses TRBV6-1 with TRBJ2-7, with D unclear. The V and J ends lost 4 bases and 0 bases respectively, with 16 bases between them. The CDR3 covers 16 residues. Per germline, CDR1 MNHNS and CDR2 SASEGT. CDR3 nucleotides: TGTGCCAGCAGTGCCTACGCCAATTCCCCCTCCTACGAGCAGTACTTC. It translates to CASSAYANSPSYEQYF.

This clonotype appeared many times. The V and J genes are TRBV20-1 and TRBJ2-5; D could derive from TRBD1 or TRBD2 (6 bases each). CDR1 is DFQATT and CDR2 is SNEGSKA in the germline V gene (reference sequence). Deletions cut 0 bases from V and 4 bases from J, with 15 bases between. CDR3 length equals 15 residues. Here the CDR3 DNA reads TGCAGTGCTAGAGATGACGGGGGCGCACTAGAGACCCAGTACTTC. Encoded protein: CSARDDGGALETQYF.

This clonotype appeared many times. The chain employs TRBV12-5 and TRBJ1-1; D may be TRBD1 (5 bases). V was cut by 5 bases and J by 3 bases, with 19 bases left in between. The CDR3 consists of 16 residues. From germline, CDR1 is LGHNT and CDR2 FRNRAP. The CDR3 loop reads CASGQGRMTSDTEAFF. The DNA for the CDR3 is TGTGCTAGTGGTCAGGGACGGATGACGTCGGACACTGAAGCTTTCTTT.